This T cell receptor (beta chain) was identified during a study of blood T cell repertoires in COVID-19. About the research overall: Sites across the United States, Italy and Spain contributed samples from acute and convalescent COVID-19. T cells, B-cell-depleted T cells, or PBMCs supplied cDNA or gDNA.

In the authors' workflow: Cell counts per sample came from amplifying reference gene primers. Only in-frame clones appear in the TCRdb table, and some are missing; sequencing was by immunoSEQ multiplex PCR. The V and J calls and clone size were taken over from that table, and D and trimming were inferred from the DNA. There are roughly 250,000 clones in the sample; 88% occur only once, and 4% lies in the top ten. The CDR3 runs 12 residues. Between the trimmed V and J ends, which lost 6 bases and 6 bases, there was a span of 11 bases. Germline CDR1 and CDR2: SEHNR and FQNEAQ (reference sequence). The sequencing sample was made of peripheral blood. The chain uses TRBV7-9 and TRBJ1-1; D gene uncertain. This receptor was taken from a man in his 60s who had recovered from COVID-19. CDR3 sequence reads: CASRPRESEAFF. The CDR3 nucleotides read TGTGCCAGCAGACCGAGGGAATCTGAAGCTTTCTTT.